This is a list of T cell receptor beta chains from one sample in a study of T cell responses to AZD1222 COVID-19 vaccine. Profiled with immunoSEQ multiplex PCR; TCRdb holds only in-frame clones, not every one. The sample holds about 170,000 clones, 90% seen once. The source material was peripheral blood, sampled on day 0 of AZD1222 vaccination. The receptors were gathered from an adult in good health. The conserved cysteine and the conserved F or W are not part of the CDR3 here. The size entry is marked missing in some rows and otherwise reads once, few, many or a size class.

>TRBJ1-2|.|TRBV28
ASSVGGAYGYT
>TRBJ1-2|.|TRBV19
ASFQGPNYGYT
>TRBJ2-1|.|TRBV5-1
ASSLALGSGVYEQF
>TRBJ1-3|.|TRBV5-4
ASSLDPSSGNTIY
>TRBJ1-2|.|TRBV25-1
ASSEPGENYGYT
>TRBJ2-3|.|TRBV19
ATSRAPTDTQY
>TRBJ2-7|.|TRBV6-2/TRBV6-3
ASSYVVGPN
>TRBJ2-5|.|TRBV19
ASRRLDGRQETQY
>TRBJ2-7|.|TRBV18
ASSRGPGAYEQY
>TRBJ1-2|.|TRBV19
ASSTGRYGYT
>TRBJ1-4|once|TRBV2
ASSESEKLF
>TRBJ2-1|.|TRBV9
ASSDEPAGGEQF
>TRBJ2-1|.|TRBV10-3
AIKAAGEPYNEQF
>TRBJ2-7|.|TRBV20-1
SASGQGWDYEQY
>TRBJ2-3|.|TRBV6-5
ATLGGSADTQY
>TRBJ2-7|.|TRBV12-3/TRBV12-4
ASSLADNDEQY
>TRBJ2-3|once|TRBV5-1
ASSQGDYATDTQY
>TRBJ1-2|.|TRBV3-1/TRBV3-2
ASSSRDKMRNYGYT
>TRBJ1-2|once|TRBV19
ASSPGQGNYGYT
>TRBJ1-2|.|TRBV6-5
ASRPQGPYGYT
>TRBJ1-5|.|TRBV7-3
ASSFLRQGLSNQPQH
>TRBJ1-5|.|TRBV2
ASSPSFGRGAIQPQH
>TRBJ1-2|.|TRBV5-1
ASSPLTGVGYT
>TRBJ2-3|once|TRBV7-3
ASSLMGGDTQY
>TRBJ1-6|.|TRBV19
ASTDAALYNSPLH
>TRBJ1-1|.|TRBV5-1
ASSLGVGNTEAF
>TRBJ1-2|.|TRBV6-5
ASSLRSRVDNYGYT
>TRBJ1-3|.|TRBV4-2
ASSQDPTAVSGNTIY
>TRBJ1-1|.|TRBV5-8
ASSLTAQNTEAF
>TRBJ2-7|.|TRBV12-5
ASAPDRGYEQY
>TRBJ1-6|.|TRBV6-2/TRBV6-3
ASSVAGGGSPLH
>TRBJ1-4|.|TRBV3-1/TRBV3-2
ASSQSPQRPNEKLF
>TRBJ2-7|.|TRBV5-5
ASSSGLAGSSYEQY
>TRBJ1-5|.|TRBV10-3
AISEVQGSQPQH
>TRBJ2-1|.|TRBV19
ASSNLAGSSYNEQF
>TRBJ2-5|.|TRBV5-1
ASSLARPLRGQWEETQY
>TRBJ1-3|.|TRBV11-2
ASSPDREHTIY
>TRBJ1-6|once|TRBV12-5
ASGLEAGSPLH
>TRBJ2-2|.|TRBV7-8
AGQGWTGELF